The 3 T cell receptor beta chains below come from one sample, sequenced in a study of T cell responses to AZD1222 COVID-19 vaccine. Method: immunoSEQ multiplex PCR; TCRdb's copy keeps in-frame clones and lacks some. This table has about 150,000 clones, about 92% appearing once. Sequences were derived from peripheral blood, sampled 28 days after the second AZD1222 dose. The receptors shown here come from an adult who received the AZD1222 COVID-19 vaccine.

This clone was observed a few times. The chain couples TRBV28 to TRBJ1-6, with 7 positions matching TRBD1. Germline CDR1 and CDR2: MDHEN and SYDVKM. This CDR3 spans 13 amino acids. V was pared by 6 bases and J by 9 bases, with 5 bases of the junction left unmatched. The CDR3 reads CASSDRAPSPLHF. Written as DNA, the CDR3 is TGTGCCAGCAGCGACAGGGCCCCTTCACCCCTCCACTTT. The complete variable domain, with remaining parts taken from reference TRBV28 and TRBJ1-6, reads DVKVTQSSRYLVKRTGEKVFLECVQDMDHENMFWYRQDPGLGLRLIYFSYDVKMKEKGDIPEGYSVSREKKERFSLILESASTNQTSMYLCASSDRAPSPLHFGNGTRLTVT.

J is TRBJ2-1 and V is TRBV28; perhaps TRBD1 as D (6 bases). The V and J ends lost 2 bases and 6 bases respectively, with 11 bases between them. Per germline, CDR1 MDHEN and CDR2 SYDVKM. CDR3 length: 14 amino acids. This CDR3 is CASSLGQTRNEQFF. The CDR3 bases are TGTGCCAGCAGTTTAGGACAGACCCGCAATGAGCAGTTCTTC. Based on the CDR3 plus reference TRBV28 and TRBJ2-1, the full variable domain is DVKVTQSSRYLVKRTGEKVFLECVQDMDHENMFWYRQDPGLGLRLIYFSYDVKMKEKGDIPEGYSVSREKKERFSLILESASTNQTSMYLCASSLGQTRNEQFFGPGTRLTVL.

CDR3 amino acids: CASSINGQGAGNTEAFF. The CDR3 DNA reads as TGTGCCAGTAGTATAAATGGACAGGGGGCTGGGAACACTGAAGCTTTCTTT. V gene TRBV19 combines with J gene TRBJ1-1; TRBD1 matches at 11 bases. This CDR3 has 17 amino acids. The V and J ends lost 2 bases and 1 base, in that order; junction bases with no gene match: 6. Germline V gene lookup returns CDR1 LNHDA and CDR2 SQIVND (reference sequence). The variable domain in full, with the rest retrieved from reference TRBV19 and TRBJ1-1, is DGGITQSPKYLFRKEGQNVTLSCEQNLNHDAMYWYRQDPGQGLRLIYYSQIVNDFQKGDIAEGYSVSREKKESFPLTVTSAQKNPTAFYLCASSINGQGAGNTEAFFGQGTRLTVV.